The 28 T cell receptor beta chains below come from one sample, sequenced in a study of technical replicates of blood from a handful of donors. Data came from immunoSEQ multiplex PCR; TCRdb stores just in-frame clones and leaves some out. The sample includes 74,000 or so clones, approximately 96% of them seen just once. The sequencing input was T cells isolated from PBMCs. The receptors come from a human donor in good health.

The chain recombines TRBV9 with TRBJ2-7, with 8 bases aligning to TRBD2. CDR1 and CDR2 (germline): SGDLS, YYNGEE. The CDR3 runs to 14 residues. Trimming at V came to 7 bases and at J to 0 bases, leaving 6 bases not matched to a gene. Written as DNA, the CDR3 is TGTGCCAGCTCTACGAGCGGGAGCTCCTACGAGCAGTACTTC. Translated, it gives CASSTSGSSYEQYF. Using reference TRBV9 and TRBJ2-7 for the parts outside the CDR3, the full variable domain is DSGVTQTPKHLITATGQRVTLRCSPRSGDLSVYWYQQSLDQGLQFLIQYYNGEERAKGNILERFSAQQFPDLHSELNLSSLELGDSALYFCASSTSGSSYEQYFGPGTRLTVT.

The chain couples TRBV10-3 to TRBJ1-2; D is unresolved. Germline lookup yields CDR1 ENHRY and CDR2 SYGVKD. This CDR3 spans 11 amino acids. The CDR3 spells CASNGGLGYTF. The CDR3 coding sequence is TGTGCATCCAATGGAGGATTAGGCTACACCTTC.

V usage is TRBV7-9 and J usage is TRBJ2-7; the D is unclear. Trimming left V 1 base short and J 6 bases short, with 10 bases between. There are 13 residues in the CDR3. Per the germline V gene, CDR1 is SEHNR and CDR2 is FQNEAQ (reference sequence). The CDR3, as DNA: TGTGCCAGCAGCTTAGAGCCCTTATTCGAGCAGTACTTC. It encodes CASSLEPLFEQYF.

The CDR3 DNA sequence: TGTGCCAGCAGCGGGTCAAGCAGGGCACCCGGGGAGCTGTTTTTT. Translation gives CASSGSSRAPGELFF. The chain uses TRBV9 and TRBJ2-2, with D possibly TRBD1 on 5 matching bases. Germline-derived CDR1 and CDR2 are SGDLS and YYNGEE. The CDR3 is 15 amino acids. The germline V and J ends were trimmed by 3 bases and 6 bases, with 15 bases remaining between them. The full variable domain, completed using reference TRBV9 and TRBJ2-2, is DSGVTQTPKHLITATGQRVTLRCSPRSGDLSVYWYQQSLDQGLQFLIQYYNGEERAKGNILERFSAQQFPDLHSELNLSSLELGDSALYFCASSGSSRAPGELFFGEGSRLTVL.

The J gene is TRBJ2-2, the V gene TRBV11-2; TRBD1 might be the D (5 bases). V dropped 5 bases and J dropped 4 bases, with 8 bases sitting between them. Germline values: CDR1 SGHAT, CDR2 FQNNGV. CDR3 length equals 13 residues. CDR3 sequence (DNA): TGTGCCAGCAGCACACAGGTCACCGGGGAGCTGTTTTTT. This gives the protein CASSTQVTGELFF.

This rearrangement joins TRBV27 to TRBJ1-1; possibly TRBD1 for D (6 bases). Trimming left V 4 bases short and J 4 bases short, with 10 bases between. The CDR3 extends over 13 amino acids. The V gene's germline CDR1 is MNHEY and CDR2 SMNVEV (reference sequence). The DNA of the CDR3 is TGTGCCAGCAGTTACAGGGTTGGCACTGAAGCTTTCTTT. Protein: CASSYRVGTEAFF.

This clone was observed a single time. This sequence joins TRBV15 and TRBJ2-1; D possibly corresponds to TRBD2 (6 bases). Germline V gives CDR1 LNHNV, CDR2 YYDKDF (reference sequence). This CDR3 comprises 14 residues. Trimming removed 8 bases from V and 3 bases from J, with 14 bases in between. This CDR3 is CATAPGLHYNEQFF. For the CDR3, the DNA is TGTGCCACCGCACCGGGACTGCACTACAATGAGCAGTTCTTC.

The V call is TRBV30, the J call TRBJ1-1; TRBD1 agrees at 9 bases. The length of the CDR3 is 15 residues. Per germline, CDR1 GTSNPN and CDR2 SVGIG (reference sequence). After removal of 1 base from V and 3 bases from J, the junction contained 6 bases not matched to a gene. CDR3 loop: CAWSEGQGVDTEAFF. The CDR3 DNA reads as TGTGCCTGGAGTGAGGGACAGGGAGTAGACACTGAAGCTTTCTTT.

V is TRBV19 and J is TRBJ2-3, with D tentatively TRBD1 (5 bases). CDR3 size: 13 residues. Deletions cut 5 bases from V and 8 bases from J, with 14 bases between. Germline CDR1 reads LNHDA; CDR2 reads SQIVND (reference sequence). CDR3 in DNA: TGTGCCAGTAGTTTCCCAGGGTCCGCTACGCAGTATTTT. It yields the protein CASSFPGSATQYF.

CDR3 region: CAWSDRETQYF. As DNA, the CDR3 is TGTGCCTGGAGTGATCGGGAGACCCAGTACTTC. This chain joins TRBV30 and TRBJ2-5, with no clear D. The CDR3 is made up of 11 amino acids. Germline lookup yields CDR1 GTSNPN and CDR2 SVGIG (reference sequence). Trimming took off 1 base at V and 5 bases at J, with 5 bases between the two ends.

The chain links TRBV7-9 to TRBJ2-1, with 9 bases aligning to TRBD2. Germline V CDR1 and CDR2: SEHNR, FQNEAQ (reference sequence). Trimming removed 4 bases from V and 8 bases from J; junction bases left unmatched: 9. CDR3 length: 15 amino acids. CDR3 sequence reads: CASSSPGLASYEQFF. The CDR3 DNA follows: TGTGCCAGCAGCTCTCCGGGACTAGCCTCGTATGAGCAGTTCTTC.

The J gene is TRBJ2-1, the V gene TRBV10-3, with 14 positions matching TRBD2. CDR3 length equals 17 residues. Germline V gene lookup returns CDR1 ENHRY and CDR2 SYGVKD. After removal of 5 bases from V and 0 bases from J, the junction contained 3 bases not matched to a gene. This CDR3 reads CAISTGTSGSSYNEQFF. In DNA form, the CDR3 reads TGTGCCATCAGTACGGGGACTAGCGGGAGCTCCTACAATGAGCAGTTCTTC.

This clone was detected only once. The chain is built from TRBV9 and TRBJ2-1, with D perhaps matching TRBD1 (5 bases). The CDR3 consists of 15 residues. Germline CDR1 SGDLS, CDR2 YYNGEE. The V end was cut by 0 bases, the J end by 4 bases, with 11 bases between. In DNA, the CDR3 is TGTGCCAGCAGCGTAGGACAGAACCTTTACAATGAGCAGTTCTTC. It translates to CASSVGQNLYNEQFF.

CDR3 protein: CASSWTGDEQYF. DNA for the CDR3: TGTGCCAGCAGCTGGACAGGGGACGAGCAGTACTTC. The chain links TRBV7-9 to TRBJ2-7; 9 positions agree with TRBD1. Germline-derived CDR1 and CDR2 are SEHNR and FQNEAQ (reference sequence). V lost 4 bases, J lost 5 bases, and 0 bases stayed unmatched. This CDR3 is 12 amino acids long.

CDR3 nucleotide sequence: TGTGCCAGCAGCTCCAGGGGAGGGACTACCGAGCAGTTCTTC. Translating gives CASSSRGGTTEQFF. The chain couples TRBV6-4 to TRBJ2-1; D possibly corresponds to TRBD2 (7 bases). Germline V CDR1 and CDR2: MRHNA, SNTAGT. CDR3 length equals 14 residues. Trimming took 6 bases from V and 10 from J, leaving 19 bases between them.

The CDR3, as DNA: TGTGCCAGCAGTTTTTCGGGGGGCGCGGAAGGAAACACCATATATTTT. Translation: CASSFSGGAEGNTIYF. The rearrangement joins TRBV27 to TRBJ1-3; D might be TRBD1 (6 bases). The V and J ends lost 3 bases and 4 bases respectively, with 16 bases between them. CDR3 length equals 16 residues. Germline V gene data show CDR1 as MNHEY and CDR2 as SMNVEV (reference sequence).

The V gene is TRBV5-6, the J gene TRBJ1-4; D unclear. CDR1 is SGHDT, CDR2 YYEEEE, per germline. Trimming shortened V by 4 bases and J by 4 bases, and 8 bases separated the two germline ends. The CDR3 runs 13 residues. CDR3 region: CASSGQDNEKLFF. CDR3 bases: TGTGCCAGCAGCGGGCAGGATAATGAAAAACTGTTTTTT.

J is TRBJ2-1 and V is TRBV7-6, with 8 bases fitting TRBD2. The CDR3 is 17 amino acids. The germline CDR1 and CDR2 sequences are SGHVS and FNYEAQ. The trim removed 3 bases at V and 2 bases at J, leaving 9 bases unmatched. CDR3 coding DNA: TGTGCCAGCAGCTTGAGGATAGCGGGGCCCGCCTACAATGAGCAGTTCTTC. Translating it yields CASSLRIAGPAYNEQFF. The full variable domain, in which reference TRBV7-6 and TRBJ2-1 provide the parts outside the CDR3, is GAGVSQSPRYKVTKRGQDVALRCDPISGHVSLYWYRQALGQGPEFLTYFNYEAQQDKSGLPNDRFSAERPEGSISTLTIQRTEQRDSAMYRCASSLRIAGPAYNEQFFGPGTRLTVL.

J is TRBJ1-1 and V is TRBV9; 9 bases align to TRBD1. The CDR3 has 11 amino acids. Germline V lookup: CDR1 SGDLS, CDR2 YYNGEE. The ends lost 3 bases at V and 9 bases at J; junction bases unmatched: 0. The CDR3 bases are TGTGCCAGCAGCGACAGGGGGCAAGCTTTCTTT. The encoded protein is CASSDRGQAFF.

V and J are TRBV6-5 and TRBJ1-2; no firm D call. The germline gives CDR1 MNHEY, CDR2 SVGAGI. V was clipped by 5 bases and J by 2 bases, with 9 bases between them. CDR3 length equals 13 residues. The CDR3 here is CASSPLSNYGYTF. The CDR3 region has the DNA TGTGCCAGCAGTCCACTCTCCAACTATGGCTACACCTTC.

The chain joins TRBV25-1 to TRBJ2-5; no reliable D call. Germline V gene lookup returns CDR1 MGHDK and CDR2 SYGVNS. Trimming stripped 2 bases from V and 0 bases from J, with 4 bases between. The CDR3 loop spans 13 amino acids. The CDR3 here is CASSELYQETQYF. The CDR3 region has the DNA TGTGCCAGCAGTGAACTGTACCAAGAGACCCAGTACTTC.

This rearrangement joins TRBV7-9 to TRBJ2-1; the D gene is possibly TRBD1 (5 bases). The germline V and J ends were trimmed by 2 bases and 5 bases, with 16 bases remaining between them. This CDR3 region has 16 residues. Germline CDR1 reads SEHNR; CDR2 reads FQNEAQ (reference sequence). The CDR3, as DNA: TGTGCCAGCAGCTTAAAAGGGGCAGGAACCCACAATGAGCAGTTCTTC. It specifies CASSLKGAGTHNEQFF.

The rearrangement uses TRBV15 and TRBJ2-7, with a possible D match to TRBD2 (5 bases). CDR1 and CDR2 from the germline V gene are LNHNV and YYDKDF (reference sequence). The CDR3 is 16 amino acids. V gave up 0 bases and J gave up 3 bases, with 15 bases separating them. This CDR3 reads CATSRETRATYYEQYF. In nucleotides, the CDR3 is TGTGCCACCAGCAGAGAAACTAGGGCCACCTACTACGAGCAGTACTTC.

The chain uses TRBV5-6 and TRBJ1-2; the D is unclear. The CDR3 is 15 residues long. Germline CDR1 is SGHDT and CDR2 is YYEEEE. V was cut by 4 bases and J by 4 bases, with 17 bases left in between. The CDR3 DNA follows: TGTGCCAGCAGCCCGGGGTCAGGCAGAGCCTATGGCTACACCTTC. It is translated as CASSPGSGRAYGYTF.

The CDR3 reads CASSSLDSLAAEQYF. CDR3 DNA: TGTGCCAGCAGTTCCTTGGACAGCCTAGCTGCCGAGCAGTACTTC. The chain combines TRBV27 with TRBJ2-7, with D possibly matching TRBD1 (6 bases). Germline V gene lookup returns CDR1 MNHEY and CDR2 SMNVEV (reference sequence). The CDR3 is 15 amino acids. The germline V and J ends were trimmed by 4 bases and 6 bases, with 19 bases remaining between them.

The chain employs TRBV11-2 and TRBJ1-1; D unclear. Germline assignment: CDR1 SGHAT and CDR2 FQNNGV. The CDR3 length is 14 residues. Between the trimmed V and J ends, which lost 1 base and 5 bases, there was a span of 11 bases. CDR3 sequence: CASSLGPGITEAFF. As DNA, the CDR3 is TGTGCCAGCAGCTTAGGGCCCGGGATTACTGAAGCTTTCTTT.

In this sample, this clone turned up once. CDR3 nucleotide sequence: TGTGCCAGTGCATTACAGGGGAGCTCCTACGAGCAGTACTTC. This gives the protein CASALQGSSYEQYF. This sequence joins TRBV19 and TRBJ2-7, with 7 bases lining up with TRBD1. Germline trimming cut 8 bases from V and 0 bases from J; bases unmatched to any gene: 7. The germline V gene encodes CDR1 LNHDA and CDR2 SQIVND (reference sequence). The CDR3 loop spans 14 amino acids.

This chain links TRBV6-1 with TRBJ1-1, with D unresolved. The CDR3 loop spans 13 amino acids. Germline V CDR1 and CDR2: MNHNS, SASEGT. The V end lost 8 bases, the J end lost 0 bases, and 10 bases lay between the germline ends. Here the CDR3 reads CASYITMNTEAFF. CDR3 nucleotide sequence: TGTGCCAGCTACATAACGATGAACACTGAAGCTTTCTTT.